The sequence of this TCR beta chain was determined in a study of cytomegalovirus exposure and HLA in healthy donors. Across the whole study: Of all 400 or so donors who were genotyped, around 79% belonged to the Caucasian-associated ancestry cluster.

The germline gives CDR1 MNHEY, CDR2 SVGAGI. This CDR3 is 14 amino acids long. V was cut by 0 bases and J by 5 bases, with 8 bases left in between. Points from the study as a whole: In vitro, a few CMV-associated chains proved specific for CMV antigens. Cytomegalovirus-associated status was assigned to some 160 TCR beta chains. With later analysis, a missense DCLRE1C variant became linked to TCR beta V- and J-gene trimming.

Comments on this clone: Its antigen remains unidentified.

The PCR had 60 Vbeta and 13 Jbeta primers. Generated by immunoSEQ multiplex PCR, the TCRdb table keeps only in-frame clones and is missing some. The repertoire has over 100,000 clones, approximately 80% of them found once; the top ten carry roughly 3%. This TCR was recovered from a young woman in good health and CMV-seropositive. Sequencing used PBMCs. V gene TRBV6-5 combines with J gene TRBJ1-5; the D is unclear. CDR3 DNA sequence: TGTGCCAGCAGTTACTCCGGGAGGGATCAGCCCCAGCATTTT. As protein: CASSYSGRDQPQHF.